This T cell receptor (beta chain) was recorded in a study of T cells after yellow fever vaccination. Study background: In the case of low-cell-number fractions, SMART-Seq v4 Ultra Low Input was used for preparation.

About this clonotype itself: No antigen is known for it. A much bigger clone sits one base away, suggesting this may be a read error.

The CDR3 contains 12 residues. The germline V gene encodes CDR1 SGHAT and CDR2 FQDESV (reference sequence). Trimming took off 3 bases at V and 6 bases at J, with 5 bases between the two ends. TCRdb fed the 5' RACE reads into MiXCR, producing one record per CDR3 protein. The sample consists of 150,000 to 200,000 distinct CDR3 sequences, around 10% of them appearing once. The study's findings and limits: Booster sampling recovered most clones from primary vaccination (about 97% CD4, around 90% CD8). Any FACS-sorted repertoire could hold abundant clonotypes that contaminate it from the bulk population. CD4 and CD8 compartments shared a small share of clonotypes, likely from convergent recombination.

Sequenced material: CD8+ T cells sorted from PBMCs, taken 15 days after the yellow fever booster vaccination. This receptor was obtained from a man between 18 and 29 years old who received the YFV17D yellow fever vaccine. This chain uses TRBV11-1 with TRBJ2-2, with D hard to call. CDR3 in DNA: TGTGCCAGCAGCTTCCTGCCCGGGGAGCTGTTTTTT. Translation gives CASSFLPGELFF.